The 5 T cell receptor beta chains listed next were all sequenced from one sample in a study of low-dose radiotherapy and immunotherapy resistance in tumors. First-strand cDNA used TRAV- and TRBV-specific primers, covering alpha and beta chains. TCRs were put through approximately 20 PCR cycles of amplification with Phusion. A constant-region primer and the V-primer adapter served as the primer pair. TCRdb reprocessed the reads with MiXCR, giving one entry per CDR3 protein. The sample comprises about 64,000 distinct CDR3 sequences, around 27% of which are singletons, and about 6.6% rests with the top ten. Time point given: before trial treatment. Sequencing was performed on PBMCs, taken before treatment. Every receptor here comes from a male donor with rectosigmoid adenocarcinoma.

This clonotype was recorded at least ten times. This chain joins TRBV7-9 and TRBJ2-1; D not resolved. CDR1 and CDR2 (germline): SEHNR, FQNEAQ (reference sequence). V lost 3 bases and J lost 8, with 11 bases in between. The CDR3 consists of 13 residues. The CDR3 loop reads CASSFIYLDEQFF. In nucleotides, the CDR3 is TGTGCCAGCAGCTTCATATACTTGGATGAGCAGTTCTTC.

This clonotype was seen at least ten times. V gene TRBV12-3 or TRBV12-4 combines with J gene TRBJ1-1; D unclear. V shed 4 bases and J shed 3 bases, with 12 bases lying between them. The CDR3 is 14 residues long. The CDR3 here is CASSYRGGHTEAFF. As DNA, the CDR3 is TGTGCCAGCAGTTACCGGGGAGGGCACACTGAAGCTTTCTTT.

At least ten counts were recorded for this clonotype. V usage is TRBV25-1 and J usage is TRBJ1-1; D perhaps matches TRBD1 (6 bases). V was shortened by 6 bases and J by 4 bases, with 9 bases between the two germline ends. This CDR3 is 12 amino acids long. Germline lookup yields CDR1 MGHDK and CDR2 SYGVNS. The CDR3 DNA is TGTGCCAGCAGGAAGGGGGGCACTGAAGCTTTCTTT. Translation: CASRKGGTEAFF.

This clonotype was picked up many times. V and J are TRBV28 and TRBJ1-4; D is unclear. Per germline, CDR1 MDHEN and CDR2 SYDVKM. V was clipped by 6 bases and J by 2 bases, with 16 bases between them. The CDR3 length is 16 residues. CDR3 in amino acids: CASSHSPLRTNEKLFF. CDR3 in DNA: TGTGCCAGCAGCCACAGCCCATTGAGGACTAATGAAAAACTGTTTTTT.

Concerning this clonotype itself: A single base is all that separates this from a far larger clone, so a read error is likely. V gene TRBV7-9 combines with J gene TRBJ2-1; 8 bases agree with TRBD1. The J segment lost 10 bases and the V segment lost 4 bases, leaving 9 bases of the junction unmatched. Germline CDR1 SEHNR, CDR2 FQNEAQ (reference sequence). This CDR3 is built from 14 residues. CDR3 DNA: TGTGCCAGCAGCTGGACAGGGAGGACGTACGAGCAGTTCTTC. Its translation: CASSWTGRTYEQFF.